The 5 T cell receptor beta chains presented below share a single source sample, sequenced in a study of blood T cell repertoires in COVID-19. Measured with immunoSEQ multiplex PCR; TCRdb has only the in-frame clones, and not every one. The sample holds about 50,000 clones, more than 75% seen once. What was sequenced was peripheral blood. Receptors originate from a middle-aged man with active COVID-19.

The rearrangement joins TRBV11-2 to TRBJ1-4; D may be TRBD1 (6 bases). The CDR3 loop spans 13 amino acids. Germline CDR1 reads SGHAT; CDR2 reads FQNNGV. V was clipped by 6 bases and J by 7 bases, with 12 bases between them. This CDR3 reads CASRRSGVEKLFF. CDR3 DNA: TGTGCCAGCAGGAGATCAGGGGTTGAAAAACTGTTTTTT.

This chain links TRBV6-5 with TRBJ1-5; possibly TRBD1 for D (6 bases). This CDR3 is 15 amino acids long. V lost 7 bases and J 0 bases, leaving 13 bases between the germline ends. Germline values: CDR1 MNHEY, CDR2 SVGAGI. The CDR3 DNA reads TGTGCCAGCAAGCAACCGACAGGTAGCAATCAGCCCCAGCATTTT. Translated: CASKQPTGSNQPQHF.

The chain is built from TRBV5-1 and TRBJ1-2, with D possibly TRBD1 on 5 matching bases. The CDR3 is 13 residues long. The germline V gene has CDR1 SGHRS and CDR2 YFSETQ. Trimming took off 4 bases at V and 8 bases at J, with 15 bases between the two ends. The CDR3 loop reads CASSVGLPRGYTF. The CDR3, as DNA: TGCGCCAGCAGCGTGGGACTCCCGCGGGGCTACACCTTC.

The chain is built from TRBV4-1 and TRBJ2-7; D gene unclear. There are 16 residues in the CDR3. V was clipped by 1 base and J by 3 bases, with 16 bases between them. Germline CDR1 and CDR2: MGHRA and YSYEKL. The CDR3 nucleotides read TGCGCCAGCAGCCAAGCTCTACCTCCTACTGTCTACGAGCAGTACTTC. This encodes CASSQALPPTVYEQYF.

The V call is TRBV9, the J call TRBJ2-5, with a weak D call TRBD2 (6 bases). CDR1 is SGDLS, CDR2 YYNGEE, per germline. The CDR3 runs to 14 residues. Between the trimmed V and J ends, which lost 3 bases and 6 bases, there was a span of 15 bases. The CDR3, as DNA: TGTGCCAGCAGCGGGGAGTTCGGGAGAAAGACCCAGTACTTC. Its protein product is CASSGEFGRKTQYF.